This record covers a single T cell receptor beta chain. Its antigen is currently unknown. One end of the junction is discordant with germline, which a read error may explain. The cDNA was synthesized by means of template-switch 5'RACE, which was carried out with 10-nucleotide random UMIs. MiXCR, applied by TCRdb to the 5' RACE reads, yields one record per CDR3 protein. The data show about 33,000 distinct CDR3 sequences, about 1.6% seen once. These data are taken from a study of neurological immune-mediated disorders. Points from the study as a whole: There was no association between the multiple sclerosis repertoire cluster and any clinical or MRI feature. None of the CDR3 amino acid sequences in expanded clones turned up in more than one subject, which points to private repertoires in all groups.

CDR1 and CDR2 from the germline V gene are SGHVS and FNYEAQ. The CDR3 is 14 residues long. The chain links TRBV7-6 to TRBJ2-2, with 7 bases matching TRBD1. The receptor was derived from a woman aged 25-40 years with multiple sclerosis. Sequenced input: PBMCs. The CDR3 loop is CASSPRTGGGELFF. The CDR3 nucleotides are TGTGCAAGCAGCCCGCGGACAGGTGGAGGGGAGCTGTTTTTT.